One T cell receptor beta chain is described in this entry. Its antigen is currently unknown. V was trimmed by 1 base and J by 0 bases, leaving 13 bases between them. CDR1 and CDR2 from the germline V gene are MGHRA and YSYEKL. The length of the CDR3 is 17 residues. This sample is drawn from a study of shared clonotypes between healthy human individuals. Study results and caveats: Measured sharing among donors was expected to vary with sequencing depth. Across a handful of donors, naive CD4 shared around 5%, naive CD8 less than 4%, memory CD4 2% to 2.5%, memory CD8 approximately 0.4%. Memory subsets generally showed lower estimated richness than naive subsets. A small donor pool kept down the genetic and exposure-history diversity that was represented.

Only in-frame clones appear in the TCRdb table, and some are missing; sequencing was by immunoSEQ multiplex PCR. The data show over 2 million clones, around 92% seen once. The specimen was naive CD4+ T cells from PBMCs. Subset meaning: CD45RA+ positively selected. The sequence derives from a man aged 18 to 30 in good health. Some clones in this sample may be carry-over from other donors' samples. V usage is TRBV4-1 and J usage is TRBJ2-4, with D possibly matching TRBD2 (7 bases). DNA of the CDR3: TGCGCCAGCAGCCAAGTAAGGGGGGGATTAGCCAAAAACATTCAGTACTTC. As protein: CASSQVRGGLAKNIQYF.